This T cell receptor beta chain was captured in a study of T-cell reconstitution after alpha-beta-depleted transplantation in children. As it was prepared, the TCRbeta library received unique molecular identifiers. TCRdb ran MiXCR on the PCR reads and lists one entry per CDR3 protein. The sample contains about 350,000 distinct CDR3 sequences, 13% of which appear only once. V was cut by 7 bases and J by 5 bases, with 27 bases left in between. The germline V gene has CDR1 SQVTM and CDR2 ANQGSEA. The CDR3 is 18 residues long. V is TRBV29-1 and J is TRBJ2-6; tentatively, D is TRBD1 or TRBD2 (5 bases each). The TCR comes from a human donor who donated a stem cell graft to a child with Fanconi anemia. Source: PBMCs, taken from the stem cell graft. Written as DNA, the CDR3 is TGCAGCGCTGGGGGTTTCGGGTCGCCCGTATCTAGGGCCAACGTCCTGACTTTC. Translated, it gives CSAGGFGSPVSRANVLTF.